A single sample is the source of the 9 T cell receptor beta chains below, sequenced in a study of T cells in Graves' hyperthyroidism and ophthalmopathy. TCR beta CDR3 regions were amplified from RNA transcripts. HTBI primers drove first-round RT-PCR of the TCR CDR3. Each CDR3 protein gets one entry after TCRdb re-called the multiplex PCR reads with MiXCR. The table lists about 560,000 distinct CDR3 sequences, more than 15% of them singletons. The sample taken for sequencing was blood. All receptors derive from a woman aged 30 to 39 with Graves' hyperthyroidism.

Points on this clonotype: A much larger clone lies one base from this, so it may be a read error. The chain joins TRBV6-1 to TRBJ2-7; the match to TRBD2 covers 14 bases. With 10 bases clipped from V and 9 bases from J, the junction kept 8 bases outside the gene matches. CDR1 MNHNS and CDR2 SASEGT come from the germline V gene. The CDR3 spans 13 residues. CDR3 bases: TGTGCCACGACTAGCGGGAGGGCCGGGGGGCAGTACTTC. Translating gives CATTSGRAGGQYF.

J is TRBJ1-5 and V is TRBV7-6; 8 nucleotides line up with TRBD1. Germline V gene data show CDR1 as SGHVS and CDR2 as FNYEAQ. Unmatched junction bases numbered 4, after V lost 3 bases and J lost 0 bases. There are 16 residues in the CDR3. The CDR3 coding sequence is TGTGCCAGCAGCTTGGGGACAGGTCTTAGCAATCAGCCCCAGCATTTT. Its protein product is CASSLGTGLSNQPQHF.

Ten or more counts support this clonotype. V and J are TRBV11-2 and TRBJ1-1; D is undetermined. V lost 1 base, J lost 1 base, and 10 bases lay in between. Germline values: CDR1 SGHAT, CDR2 FQNNGV. The CDR3 totals 15 residues. The CDR3 DNA is TGTGCCAGCAGCTTAGGATTGGACGGGAACACTGAAGCTTTCTTT. This translates into CASSLGLDGNTEAFF.

The V gene is TRBV18, the J gene TRBJ1-3; D remains ambiguous. Trimming cost V 2 bases and J 4 bases, with 9 bases left between them. The CDR3 runs to 14 residues. Germline V lookup: CDR1 KGHSH, CDR2 LQKENI. DNA of the CDR3: TGTGCCAGCTCACCATTTCCTGGAGGAAACACCATATATTTT. Its protein is CASSPFPGGNTIYF.

This clonotype has ten or more counts. J is TRBJ2-7 and V is TRBV28; D possibly corresponds to TRBD2 (6 bases). V shed 7 bases and J shed 7 bases, with 14 bases lying between them. Germline V gene sequence: CDR1 MDHEN, CDR2 SYDVKM. The CDR3 extends over 12 amino acids. This chain's CDR3 is CASTGSPREQYF. As DNA, the CDR3 is TGTGCCAGCACCGGGAGCCCGAGAGAGCAGTACTTC.

The genes are TRBV6-5 and TRBJ2-3; D might be TRBD2 (6 bases). Germline V CDR1 and CDR2: MNHEY, SVGAGI. The CDR3 runs 17 residues. Trimming took 4 bases from V and 4 from J, leaving 21 bases between them. CDR3 protein: CASSWDFQGPNADTQYF. CDR3 DNA sequence: TGTGCCAGCAGTTGGGACTTCCAGGGCCCGAACGCAGATACGCAGTATTTT.

This clonotype has more than one count but fewer than ten. The chain is built from TRBV5-1 and TRBJ2-2; D gene uncertain. Looked up from germline, CDR1 is SGHRS and CDR2 is YFSETQ. Deletions cut 1 base from V and 4 bases from J, with 8 bases between. The CDR3 length is 14 residues. CDR3 in amino acids: CASSLTASTGELFF. CDR3 nucleotides: TGCGCCAGCAGCTTGACCGCGAGCACCGGGGAGCTGTTTTTT.

A single count supports this clonotype. The CDR3 region is CASSRRLADNEQYF. CDR3 nucleotide sequence: TGTGCCAGCTCACGCCGACTAGCTGACAATGAGCAGTACTTC. This rearrangement joins TRBV18 to TRBJ2-1; 7 bases fit TRBD2. The better agreement between TRBJ2-7 and the DNA end casts doubt on the J call. The CDR3 covers 14 residues. Germline V gives CDR1 KGHSH, CDR2 LQKENI.

The chain has TRBV20-1 and TRBJ2-3; 14 nucleotides match TRBD2. The trim removed 3 bases at V and 4 bases at J, leaving 9 bases unmatched. This CDR3 spans 17 amino acids. Germline V gene lookup returns CDR1 DFQATT and CDR2 SNEGSKA (reference sequence). The CDR3 DNA follows: TGCAGTGCTAGGGGACTAGCGGGAGCCGGGCTCGCAGATACGCAGTATTTT. Protein product: CSARGLAGAGLADTQYF.